These T cell receptor beta chains were read from a single sample in a study of blood T cell repertoires in COVID-19. Method: immunoSEQ multiplex PCR; TCRdb's copy keeps in-frame clones and lacks some. The data hold 200,000 or so clones, with approximately 80% observed a single time. The sample consisted of peripheral blood. The receptors were gathered from a woman aged 55-70 years who had recovered from COVID-19. CDR3s include the opening cysteine and the closing phenylalanine or tryptophan. A D gene is named only where the DNA matches it firmly. Size is omitted from some rows. Given values are once, few, many or a class for expanded clones.

>TRBV3-1/TRBV3-2|TRBJ2-3|TRBD1|NA
TGTGCCAGCAGCTCCTTCAGGGGGCTGCGCACAGATACGCAGTATTTT
CASSSFRGLRTDTQYF
>TRBV19|TRBJ1-1|NA|once
TGTGCCAGTAGTATCCCCCTTTTGGACAACGGGAACACTGAAGCTTTCTTT
CASSIPLLDNGNTEAFF
>TRBV7-6|TRBJ1-2|NA|NA
TGTGCCAGCAGCCCTCGATCTGGGGGGAGGTATGGCTACACCTTC
CASSPRSGGRYGYTF
>TRBV19|TRBJ1-1|NA|once
TGTGCCAGTAGTATAGGAGTAGGAGGAGAGAACACTGAAGCTTTCTTT
CASSIGVGGENTEAFF
>TRBV10-3|TRBJ2-5|TRBD2|NA
TGTGCCATCACCAGAACTAGCGGGGGGGCCCCTCGGTACTTC
CAITRTSGGAPRYF
>TRBV4-3|TRBJ1-1|NA|NA
TGCGCCAGCAGCCAGGGGGCGCGCACTGAAGCTTTCTTT
CASSQGARTEAFF
>TRBV7-8|TRBJ1-2|NA|NA
TGTGCCAGCAGCTCCGGTGGGCGCGGGGACGGCTACACCTTC
CASSSGGRGDGYTF
>TRBV7-3|TRBJ2-2|NA|NA
TGTGCCAGCAGCTTAGACCCGCTACTAGGGAACACCGGGGAGCTGTTTTTT
CASSLDPLLGNTGELFF
>TRBV2|TRBJ2-2|NA|few
TGTGCCAGCAGTGAAAGTGTCCCGCGGGGAATCAACACCGGGGAGCTGTTTTTT
CASSESVPRGINTGELFF
>TRBV2|TRBJ1-2|TRBD1|NA
TGTGCCAGCAGTGAGGCAGGGGGCAACTATGGCTACACCTTC
CASSEAGGNYGYTF
>TRBV9|TRBJ1-5|TRBD1|NA
TGTGCCAGCAGCGCACAGGGGTACGGTCAGCCCCAGCATTTT
CASSAQGYGQPQHF
>TRBV10-3|TRBJ1-2|TRBD1|NA
TGTGCCATCAGTTTGACAGGGACCAACTATGGCTACACCTTC
CAISLTGTNYGYTF
>TRBV18|TRBJ1-2|TRBD1|NA
TGTGCCAGCTCAATACAGGGGTACTCTGGTGGCTACACCTTC
CASSIQGYSGGYTF
>TRBV18|TRBJ1-5|NA|NA
TGTGCCAGCTCACGCAACAGGGTAGCTCAGCCCCAGCATTTT
CASSRNRVAQPQHF
>TRBV3-1/TRBV3-2|TRBJ1-2|NA|NA
TGTGCCAGCAGCCAAGGCGTCGGGTATGGCTACACCTTC
CASSQGVGYGYTF
>TRBV20-1|TRBJ2-3|NA|once
TGCAGTGCTAGTTCCCCCCAGGGAAGGGGCACAGATACGCAGTATTTT
CSASSPQGRGTDTQYF
>TRBV21-1|TRBJ1-1|NA|NA
TGTGCCAGCAGCAACCCACAGGGGGGAGGGGGGAACACTGAAGCTTTCTTT
CASSNPQGGGGNTEAFF
>TRBV6-5|TRBJ2-5|NA|NA
TGTGCCAGCATGCGGGACAGAACTCTCCAAGAGACCCAGTACTTC
CASMRDRTLQETQYF
>TRBV15|TRBJ2-3|TRBD2|once
TGTGCCACCAGCAGAGATCGACGAGCGGGGGGCGGCACAGATACGCAGTATTTT
CATSRDRRAGGGTDTQYF
>TRBV7-9|TRBJ2-1|TRBD1|few
TGTGCCAGCAGCCGGAGGACAGGGGTTTGGGGCTTCTTC
CASSRRTGVWGFF
>TRBV6-5|TRBJ1-4|TRBD1|NA
TGTGCCAGCAGCCGGGACAGGGGTGTTGAAAAACTGTTTTTT
CASSRDRGVEKLFF
>TRBV6-2/TRBV6-3|TRBJ1-1|NA|NA
TGTGCCAGCAGTACCTGGACAGCTACCCGGTCTGAAGCTTTCTTT
CASSTWTATRSEAFF
>TRBV5-1|TRBJ2-7|TRBD2|NA
TGCGCCAGCAGCTGGACTAGCGGGTACTACGAGCAGTACTTC
CASSWTSGYYEQYF
>TRBV20-1|TRBJ2-1|NA|NA
TGCAGTGCTACGTCAAGGGGGGAGCAGTTCTTC
CSATSRGEQFF
>TRBV5-8|TRBJ1-5|TRBD1|NA
TGTGCCAGCAGCTTGGCAGGGGGTATCCATCAGCCCCAGCATTTT
CASSLAGGIHQPQHF
>TRBV5-4|TRBJ1-6|TRBD1|NA
TGTGCCAGCAGCTTGGGAGGGACAGGCGATAATTCACCCCTCCACTTT
CASSLGGTGDNSPLHF
>TRBV19|TRBJ2-7|TRBD1|NA
TGTGCCAGTAGTAACCGACAGGGATCCTACGAGCAGTACTTC
CASSNRQGSYEQYF
>TRBV5-4|TRBJ2-7|TRBD1|NA
TGTGCCAGCAGTTGGGGGATGGTGGGACAGGGATACGAGCAGTACTTC
CASSWGMVGQGYEQYF
>TRBV11-3|TRBJ2-7|NA|NA
TGTGCCAGCAGCCCTAACCCAGGGGTCGGCGAGCAGTACTTC
CASSPNPGVGEQYF
>TRBV27|TRBJ1-5|TRBD1|NA
TGTGCCAGCAGTCCCCTCCAAAGGACAGGGTGGGTTCAGCCCCAGCATTTT
CASSPLQRTGWVQPQHF
>TRBV28|TRBJ1-5|NA|NA
TGTGCCAGCATCCCGCGGGGAAACCCCCGGCCCCAGCATTTT
CASIPRGNPRPQHF
>TRBV9|TRBJ1-2|NA|NA
TGTGCCAGCTCCTCTCCGGGGTATGGCTACACCTTC
CASSSPGYGYTF
>TRBV19|TRBJ2-1|TRBD2|NA
TGTGCCAGTAGTATAGTTGGGACTAGGTGGCCCTACAATGAGCAGTTCTTC
CASSIVGTRWPYNEQFF
>TRBV6-1|TRBJ1-1|NA|once
TGTGCCAGCAGTGAAGTGCACAGCCCCACTGAAGCTTTCTTT
CASSEVHSPTEAFF
>TRBV9|TRBJ1-3|NA|NA
TGTGCCAGCAGCAGAGCTAGGCTGAGAAACACCATATATTTT
CASSRARLRNTIYF
>TRBV5-4|TRBJ2-5|TRBD2|once
TGTGCCAGTTCGCAGACTAGCGGGGGTCAAGAGACCCAGTACTTC
CASSQTSGGQETQYF
>TRBV12-3/TRBV12-4|TRBJ1-5|TRBD1|NA
TGTGCCAGCAGCTGGGACAGATTTGAGCCCCAGCATTTT
CASSWDRFEPQHF
>TRBV10-3|TRBJ2-1|NA|once
TGTGCCATCAGTGATCCAGAAGACTACCGCTCCTACAATGAGCAGTTCTTC
CAISDPEDYRSYNEQFF
>TRBV7-3|TRBJ2-1|TRBD2|NA
TGTGCCAGCAGCGGACTAGCGGGGGGGCCTGCCTACAATGAGCAGTTCTTC
CASSGLAGGPAYNEQFF
>TRBV6-2/TRBV6-3|TRBJ2-7|NA|NA
TGTGCCAGCAGTCTTCCGACTAAAGAGCAGTACTTC
CASSLPTKEQYF
>TRBV2|TRBJ1-5|NA|many
TGTGCCAGCAGTCTCTACAGGTCTAGCAATCAGCCCCAGCATTTT
CASSLYRSSNQPQHF
>TRBV7-6|TRBJ2-7|NA|NA
TGTGCCAGCAGCCGTGCCGACAGGAGCTCCTACGAGCAGTACTTC
CASSRADRSSYEQYF
>TRBV19|TRBJ2-7|NA|NA
TGTGCCAGTAGTATAGATCGACAGAAATCCTACGAGCAGTACTTC
CASSIDRQKSYEQYF
>TRBV5-1|TRBJ2-1|TRBD1|NA
TGCGCCAGCCGCGGGGACAGGGGTGTCAATGAGCAGTTCTTC
CASRGDRGVNEQFF
>TRBV7-9|TRBJ1-5|TRBD1|NA
TGTGCCAGTGCCGGGACAGGGGGCGCGGGCAATCAGCCCCAGCATTTT
CASAGTGGAGNQPQHF
>TRBV27|TRBJ2-1|TRBD2|NA
TGTGCCAGCAGTTTGAAACCTAGCGGGCGGCGGTATGAGCAGTTCTTC
CASSLKPSGRRYEQFF
>TRBV18|TRBJ1-2|TRBD1|once
TGTGCCAGCTCACCACCGGCGACAGGGACGCTGGGTGGCTACACCTTC
CASSPPATGTLGGYTF
>TRBV5-4|TRBJ2-3|TRBD2|NA
TGTGCCAGCAGCTTGTGGCGGACTAGCCCTAATACGCAGTATTTT
CASSLWRTSPNTQYF
>TRBV30|TRBJ2-7|NA|NA
TGTGCCTGGAGTAGCGTGGGGGGGCTCCCCTACGAGCAGTACTTC
CAWSSVGGLPYEQYF
>TRBV5-1|TRBJ1-2|NA|NA
TGCGCCAGCACCGAGTCCAGGGAGGGTGGCTACACCTTC
CASTESREGGYTF
>TRBV10-3|TRBJ2-7|TRBD1|NA
TGTGCCATCAGTGATCATTTTGGGACAGGGAGCTCCTACGAGCAGTACTTC
CAISDHFGTGSSYEQYF
>TRBV27|TRBJ2-7|TRBD1|few
TGTGCCAGCAGTTTATTTGGCAGGGGGTTTTCCTACGAGCAGTACTTC
CASSLFGRGFSYEQYF
>TRBV3-1/TRBV3-2|TRBJ2-7|NA|NA
TGTGCCAGCAGCCAAGATAGAGGGTACTCCTACGAGCAGTACTTC
CASSQDRGYSYEQYF
>TRBV10-1|TRBJ1-1|TRBD1|few
TGCGCCAGCAGCCTGAACAGGGGTACTGAAGCTTTCTTT
CASSLNRGTEAFF
>TRBV29-1|TRBJ1-1|NA|NA
TGCAGCGTTTCAGGGTGGACTGAAGCTTTCTTT
CSVSGWTEAFF